This is a list of T cell receptor beta chains from one sample in a study of T-cell memory formation after mild COVID-19. TCRdb passed the 5' RACE reads through MiXCR, listing each CDR3 protein once. Counted here are approximately 340,000 distinct CDR3 sequences, 15% to 20% occurring once; the ten biggest clones make up about 20%. The sequenced sample consisted of PBMCs or a T cell subset sorted from them (not recorded which). These receptors were obtained from a man aged 18-30 years who had mild COVID-19 (a few samples of this study predate the infection). Cell type and time point are not known. Each CDR3 is given with its conserved first and last residue. A D gene is named only where the DNA matches it firmly. Some rows mark clone size as missing; the rest say once, few, many or name a class of expanded clone.

j_call d_call clone_size v_call cdr3_aa cdr3_nt
TRBJ2-1 TRBD2 once TRBV20-1 CSSRPGLAGGDRQFF TGCAGCTCCCGACCGGGACTAGCGGGGGGGGATAGACAGTTCTTC
TRBJ2-1 TRBD2 - TRBV12-3/TRBV12-4 CASSALTSGGANEQFF TGTGCCAGCAGTGCCCTTACTAGCGGGGGGGCAAATGAGCAGTTCTTC
TRBJ2-3 - - TRBV7-9 CASSFFSRVSVTDTQYF TGTGCCAGCAGCTTCTTCTCTCGGGTCTCGGTCACAGATACGCAGTATTTT
TRBJ2-3 TRBD2 - TRBV7-9 CASSQRRGGQTDTQYF TGTGCCAGCAGCCAGAGGCGGGGGGGCCAAACAGATACGCAGTATTTT
TRBJ1-6 TRBD1 - TRBV28 CASMRQGLHSPLHF TGTGCCAGCATGCGACAGGGGCTGCATTCACCCCTCCACTTT
TRBJ2-3 - few TRBV7-6 CASSNGELDRSDTQYF TGTGCCAGCAGCAATGGGGAGTTGGACCGATCAGATACGCAGTATTTT
TRBJ2-7 - many TRBV12-3/TRBV12-4 CASSHLGNEQYF TGTGCCAGCAGCCACCTGGGGAACGAGCAGTACTTC
TRBJ2-7 - many TRBV12-3/TRBV12-4 CASSRTESYEQYF TGTGCCAGCTCAAGGACTGAGTCCTACGAGCAGTACTTC
TRBJ1-1 - few TRBV20-1 CSARDLSNLNTEAFF TGCAGTGCTAGAGATCTCAGCAATTTGAACACTGAAGCTTTCTTT
TRBJ1-5 - - TRBV18 CASSPGQPSNQPQHF TGTGCCAGCTCACCCGGACAGCCGAGCAATCAGCCCCAGCATTTT
TRBJ1-2 - few TRBV20-1 CSARARGTGPNYGYTF TGCAGTGCTAGAGCTCGGGGAACAGGACCTAACTATGGCTACACCTTC
TRBJ2-1 - - TRBV7-2 CASSSPPGRRNINLFF TGTGCCAGCAGCTCCCCGCCGGGGAGAAGAAATATTAACCTGTTCTTC
TRBJ1-1 TRBD1 once TRBV7-9 CASSLETGWFTEAFF TGTGCCAGCAGCTTAGAGACAGGGTGGTTCACTGAAGCTTTCTTT
TRBJ1-2 - few TRBV20-1 CSAFGYTF TGCAGTGCTTTCGGCTACACCTTC
TRBJ1-5 - many TRBV5-1 CASSPEGGSQPQHF TGCGCCAGCAGTCCGGAGGGAGGAAGTCAGCCCCAGCATTTT
TRBJ2-7 - few TRBV5-1 CASGTQGGLDEQYF TGCGCCAGCGGCACCCAGGGTGGGTTAGACGAGCAGTACTTC
TRBJ1-1 - - TRBV12-3/TRBV12-4 CASSTWIWGTEAFF TGTGCCAGCAGTACCTGGATCTGGGGCACTGAAGCTTTCTTT
TRBJ2-1 - - TRBV29-1 CSVAGEQFF TGCAGCGTTGCTGGTGAGCAGTTCTTC
TRBJ2-2 - many TRBV7-2 CASSLWRPPGGELFF TGTGCCAGCAGCTTATGGCGACCCCCCGGCGGGGAGCTGTTTTTT
TRBJ2-6 TRBD1 few TRBV6-5 CASSTGQGGSGANVLTF TGTGCCAGCAGTACGGGACAGGGGGGCTCTGGGGCCAACGTCCTGACTTTC
TRBJ2-3 TRBD1 few TRBV2 CAIDRGRDTQYF TGTGCCATCGACAGGGGGAGAGATACGCAGTATTTT
TRBJ2-5 TRBD1 few TRBV12-3/TRBV12-4 CASSFLRGLEETQYF TGTGCCAGCAGTTTTCTCAGGGGGCTCGAAGAGACCCAGTACTTC
TRBJ1-1 TRBD1 few TRBV7-2 CASSPQGDPWGTFF TGTGCCAGCAGCCCCCAGGGGGATCCATGGGGGACTTTCTTT
TRBJ2-5 TRBD1 few TRBV4-3 CASSQAEGGWVETQYF TGCGCCAGCAGCCAAGCGGAAGGGGGCTGGGTAGAGACCCAGTACTTC
TRBJ2-3 TRBD2 few TRBV7-3 CASSPGTSGGSTDTQYF TGTGCCAGCAGCCCTGGGACTAGCGGGGGAAGCACAGATACGCAGTATTTT
TRBJ2-3 - - TRBV10-3 CAIRQGEGTDTQYF TGTGCCATCAGGCAGGGTGAGGGCACAGATACGCAGTATTTT
TRBJ2-6 - once TRBV11-1 CDSSPQTGLSGANVLTF TGTGACAGCAGCCCCCAGACTGGGCTTTCTGGGGCCAACGTCCTGACTTTC
TRBJ1-3 - few TRBV12-3/TRBV12-4 CASTTGNSGNTIYF TGTGCCAGCACCACCGGCAACTCTGGAAACACCATATATTTT
TRBJ1-2 - - TRBV20-1 CSARESRGTQGYTF TGCAGTGCAAGGGAGTCGCGGGGGACACAAGGCTACACCTTC
TRBJ2-1 TRBD1 - TRBV5-1 CASSQDRGYNEQFF TGCGCCAGCAGCCAGGACAGGGGTTACAATGAGCAGTTCTTC
TRBJ2-1 TRBD2 - TRBV11-2 CASSPTIGTSGVSYNEQFF TGTGCCAGCAGCCCCACCATTGGGACTAGCGGGGTCTCCTACAATGAGCAGTTCTTC
TRBJ2-1 TRBD1 few TRBV2 CASSRDRGAHNEQFF TGTGCCAGCAGTCGGGACAGGGGAGCCCACAATGAGCAGTTCTTC
TRBJ1-4 - - TRBV7-2 CASSSFQGEKLFF TGTGCCAGCAGCTCATTCCAGGGCGAAAAACTGTTTTTT
TRBJ2-7 - few TRBV5-5 CASSTRVSTEQYF TGTGCCAGCAGCACGAGGGTTTCTACCGAGCAGTACTTC
TRBJ2-1 TRBD2 few TRBV20-1 CSARKRGYNEQFF TGCAGTGCTAGAAAGCGGGGGTACAATGAGCAGTTCTTC
TRBJ1-6 - few TRBV12-3/TRBV12-4 CASKWGGSYNSPLHF TGTGCCAGCAAATGGGGGGGCTCCTATAATTCACCCCTCCACTTT
TRBJ1-1 - few TRBV5-1 CASSPWGSTGIDTEAFF TGCGCCAGCAGCCCTTGGGGTTCCACAGGGATTGACACTGAAGCTTTCTTT
TRBJ2-3 - - TRBV5-1 CASSFQPTDTQYF TGCGCCAGCAGCTTTCAGCCCACAGATACGCAGTATTTT
TRBJ1-4 TRBD1 - TRBV25-1 CASRMTGDPEKLFF TGTGCCAGCAGGATGACAGGGGATCCGGAAAAACTGTTTTTT
TRBJ1-4 - many TRBV3-1 CASSRQTTNEKLFF TGTGCCAGCAGCCGTCAGACAACTAATGAAAAACTGTTTTTT
TRBJ1-2 TRBD1 few TRBV3-1 CASSSQGDNYGYTF TGTGCCAGCAGTTCCCAGGGGGATAACTATGGCTACACCTTC
TRBJ1-5 TRBD1 many TRBV5-1 CASSSTGDQPQHF TGCGCCAGCAGCTCGACAGGGGATCAGCCCCAGCATTTT
TRBJ2-3 TRBD2 many TRBV10-2 CASKAGEPDTQYF TGCGCCAGCAAAGCGGGGGAACCAGATACGCAGTATTTT
TRBJ2-2 - - TRBV4-1 CASSRSAPDGTGNTGELFF TGCGCCAGCAGCCGGAGCGCACCAGATGGGACCGGGAACACCGGGGAGCTGTTTTTT
TRBJ2-3 - few TRBV27 CASTHRPGTDTQYF TGTGCCAGCACTCATCGGCCTGGCACAGATACGCAGTATTTT
TRBJ2-3 TRBD2 - TRBV28 CASTSGGVGTDTQYF TGTGCCAGCACTAGCGGGGGGGTTGGGACAGATACGCAGTATTTT